The 13 T cell receptor beta chains in this list originate from one sample, sequenced in a study of cytomegalovirus exposure and HLA in healthy donors. Assay used: immunoSEQ multiplex PCR; TCRdb lists only in-frame clones, some missing. Of roughly 180,000 clones listed, around four fifths were seen once; the top ten hold less than 8.5%. Material: PBMCs. Source of these receptors: a man between 18 and 35 years old in good health and CMV-seropositive.

V gene TRBV2 combines with J gene TRBJ2-1, with 10 positions matching TRBD2. From germline, CDR1 is SNHLY and CDR2 FYNNEI. V lost 5 bases to trimming and J lost 4 bases; unmatched junction nucleotides: 2. The CDR3 consists of 14 residues. CDR3 in amino acids: CASSLTSGYNEQFF. The CDR3 coding sequence is TGTGCCAGCAGTCTGACTAGCGGGTACAATGAGCAGTTCTTC.

The chain is built from TRBV2 and TRBJ2-7; 8 bases are shared with TRBD1. With 2 bases clipped from V and 3 bases from J, the junction kept 6 bases outside the gene matches. Germline CDR1 reads SNHLY; CDR2 reads FYNNEI. The CDR3 totals 15 residues. The chain's CDR3 is CASSEMGQAFYEQYF. CDR3 bases: TGTGCCAGCAGTGAAATGGGACAGGCGTTCTACGAGCAGTACTTC. The full variable domain, with the rest looked up from reference TRBV2 and TRBJ2-7, is EPEVTQTPSHQVTQMGQEVILRCVPISNHLYFYWYRQILGQKVEFLVSFYNNEISEKSEIFDDQFSVERPDGSNFTLKIRSTKLEDSAMYFCASSEMGQAFYEQYFGPGTRLTVT.

This clone was counted many times. In the same sample, other DNA sequences code for this CDR3. V gene TRBV30 combines with J gene TRBJ1-5, with 10 bases that match TRBD1. Germline V CDR1 and CDR2: GTSNPN, SVGIG (reference sequence). The CDR3 is 14 residues long. After removal of 3 bases from V and 6 bases from J, the junction contained 5 bases not matched to a gene. CDR3 bases: TGTGCCTGGAGCCGGGACAGGGGTAGTCAGCCCCAGCATTTT. As protein: CAWSRDRGSQPQHF.

This clone was observed a few times. V usage is TRBV7-2 and J usage is TRBJ2-3, with D tentatively TRBD2 (7 bases). Trimming pared 4 bases from V and 2 bases from J, leaving 16 bases between. This CDR3 is built from 16 residues. Per germline, CDR1 SGHTA and CDR2 FQGNSA. CDR3 bases: TGTGCCAGCAGCTCATCGGGGGCGGGGGTCACAGATACGCAGTATTTT. This gives the protein CASSSSGAGVTDTQYF.

Here the CDR3 reads CAWSGNIGSKYEQYF. The CDR3 DNA is TGTGCCTGGAGTGGGAATATCGGGAGCAAGTACGAGCAGTACTTC. The chain employs TRBV30 and TRBJ2-7; TRBD2 might be the D (6 bases). CDR3 length equals 15 residues. Germline loops: CDR1 GTSNPN, CDR2 SVGIG (reference sequence). V lost 1 base and J lost 4, with 17 bases in between.

V and J are TRBV29-1 and TRBJ1-1; possible D gene TRBD1, 6 bases. Germline CDR1 reads SQVTM; CDR2 reads ANQGSEA. V was pared by 7 bases and J by 0 bases, with 15 bases between. The length of the CDR3 is 14 residues. The CDR3 protein is CSATPAGVNTEAFF. DNA of the CDR3: TGCAGCGCCACACCGGCAGGGGTGAACACTGAAGCTTTCTTT.

This rearrangement joins TRBV6-5 to TRBJ2-3; a possible D gene is TRBD2 (6 bases). Germline CDR1 MNHEY, CDR2 SVGAGI. The length of the CDR3 is 15 residues. The V end was cut by 6 bases, the J end by 6 bases, with 19 bases between. DNA of the CDR3: TGTGCCAGCAGGGCAGTCCAGCGGGCCCGCGATACGCAGTATTTT. Its protein is CASRAVQRARDTQYF.

This chain uses TRBV11-1 with TRBJ2-1; 8 bases fit TRBD2. The CDR3 runs 13 residues. Looked up from germline, CDR1 is SGHAT and CDR2 is FQDESV (reference sequence). The trim removed 8 bases at V and 11 bases at J, leaving 11 bases unmatched. As DNA, the CDR3 is TGTGCCAGCCGAACCACAGCGGGAGCTAAGCAGTTCTTC. This gives the protein CASRTTAGAKQFF.

This clone is a singleton in its sample. V usage is TRBV7-2 and J usage is TRBJ1-3, with D possibly TRBD1 on 5 matching bases. Germline-derived CDR1 and CDR2 are SGHTA and FQGNSA. Trimming cost V 5 bases and J 8 bases, with 16 bases left between them. This CDR3 comprises 14 residues. In DNA, the CDR3 is TGTGCCAGCAGCCTCAGAAGGGACTCCGACACCATATATTTT. It specifies CASSLRRDSDTIYF.

This sequence joins TRBV18 and TRBJ1-1; D not certain. There are 15 residues in the CDR3. The germline gives CDR1 KGHSH, CDR2 LQKENI. The V and J ends lost 0 bases and 2 bases respectively, with 10 bases between them. DNA of the CDR3: TGTGCCAGCTCACCACCGCTACAGCCAAACACTGAAGCTTTCTTT. Its translation: CASSPPLQPNTEAFF.

J is TRBJ2-7 and V is TRBV11-2; TRBD2 matches at 10 bases. CDR3 length equals 15 residues. CDR1 is SGHAT, CDR2 FQNNGV, per germline. Germline trimming cut 2 bases from V and 1 base from J; bases unmatched to any gene: 2. Here the CDR3 DNA reads TGTGCCAGCAGCTTAAGGACTAGCGGTTCCTACGAGCAGTACTTC. It yields the protein CASSLRTSGSYEQYF.

This sequence joins TRBV7-2 and TRBJ2-1, with D perhaps matching TRBD1 (6 bases). Germline V lookup: CDR1 SGHTA, CDR2 FQGNSA. This CDR3 has 16 amino acids. The V end was cut by 3 bases, the J end by 7 bases, with 19 bases between. The DNA of the CDR3 is TGTGCCAGCAGCTTGTCGTTCGGGCAGGGGACGAATGAGCAGTTCTTC. This sequence encodes CASSLSFGQGTNEQFF. Looking up the rest from reference TRBV7-2 and TRBJ2-1 gives the full variable domain: GAGVSQSPSNKVTEKGKDVELRCDPISGHTALYWYRQSLGQGLEFLIYFQGNSAPDKSGLPSDRFSAERTGGSVSTLTIQRTQQEDSAVYLCASSLSFGQGTNEQFFGPGTRLTVL.

The sample holds one count of this clone. The chain joins TRBV6-6 to TRBJ1-2, with D tentatively TRBD1 (5 bases). The germline gives CDR1 MNHNY, CDR2 SVGAGI (reference sequence). CDR3 length equals 15 residues. V was pared by 0 bases and J by 6 bases, with 14 bases between. CDR3 protein: CASSYSPGGGDGYTF. The CDR3 DNA reads as TGTGCCAGCAGTTACTCCCCGGGGGGGGGAGATGGCTACACCTTC.